The clone carrying this T cell receptor (beta chain) was seen only once. The antigen is undetermined. The data derive from a study of T cell responses to AZD1222 COVID-19 vaccine. Across the study: Analyses pooled second doses at about 4 or about 12 weeks. Overall study results and limits: With two AZD1222 doses given, Spike-specific TCR breadth and depth both rose. After the peak T cell response, and only then, were repertoires sampled. Regions left unmutated in variants are reportedly the target of nearly half of spike-specific TCRs.

There are 14 residues in the CDR3. CDR1 SGHVS and CDR2 FNYEAQ come from the germline V gene. Trimming at V came to 2 bases and at J to 6 bases, leaving 6 bases not matched to a gene. Here immunoSEQ multiplex PCR was the method, and the copy in TCRdb shows in-frame clones only, minus some. The sample records fewer than 150,000 clones, more than 85% being singletons. The specimen was peripheral blood, collected on day 0 of AZD1222 vaccination. The receptor comes from an adult in good health. The chain is built from TRBV7-6 and TRBJ2-7, with TRBD2 matching 8 bases. The CDR3 loop is CASSLYPGGVEQYF. In DNA, the CDR3 is TGTGCCAGCAGCTTATACCCGGGAGGGGTCGAGCAGTACTTC.